This entry describes one T cell receptor beta chain. The antigen remains undetermined. Authors' data handling: ImmunoSEQ only sent back junction sequences with no quality scores, so filtering was done differently. TCRdb's table, derived via immunoSEQ multiplex PCR, lists solely in-frame clones and lacks some. The V and J calls and clone size were taken over from that table, and D and trimming were inferred from the DNA. Altogether more than 2 million clones are present, around 93% being singletons, with the ten largest covering around 1.7%. This sample is part of a study of shared clonotypes between healthy human individuals. Broader study findings: Despite large depth, rarefaction showed incomplete sorted-subset sequencing. A handful of donors held about 5% of naive CD4 clonotypes in common.

With 7 bases clipped from V and 2 bases from J, the junction kept 7 bases outside the gene matches. This CDR3 contains 13 residues. Germline CDR1 reads SQVTM; CDR2 reads ANQGSEA. Naive CD8 cells comprised CD45RO-negative, CCR7-positively selected cells, excluding terminally differentiated effector memory CD45RA+ cells. Material for sequencing was naive CD8+ T cells from PBMCs. The sequence came from a man between 18 and 29 years old in good health. Some clones in this sample may be carry-over from other donors' samples. The chain recombines TRBV29-1 with TRBJ1-2; the match to TRBD1 covers 7 bases. The CDR3 reads CSGHTGENYGYTF. CDR3 coding DNA: TGCAGCGGCCACACAGGGGAGAACTATGGCTACACCTTC. Combining the CDR3 with reference TRBV29-1 and TRBJ1-2 gives the whole variable domain SAVISQKPSRDICQRGTSLTIQCQVDSQVTMMFWYRQQPGQSLTLIATANQGSEATYESGFVIDKFPISRPNLTFSTLTVSNMSPEDSSIYLCSGHTGENYGYTFGSGTRLTVV.